The 18 T cell receptor beta chains in this list originate from one sample, sequenced in a study of long-term antiretroviral therapy in people with HIV. It was version v3.0 of the immunoSEQ assay that was run at survey level. TCRdb's table, derived via immunoSEQ multiplex PCR, lists solely in-frame clones and lacks some. The sample carries over 25,000 clones, 75% to 90% recorded once. The sequences come from unsorted PBMCs, collected roughly 2.7 years after starting antiretroviral therapy. These receptors were collected from a man between 25 and 39 years old with HIV.

The gene calls are TRBV2 and TRBJ2-3, with D tentatively TRBD2 (7 bases). This CDR3 spans 16 amino acids. V was clipped by 3 bases and J by 6 bases, with 19 bases between them. The germline V gene encodes CDR1 SNHLY and CDR2 FYNNEI. The CDR3 spells CASSEGGAREMDTQYF. The CDR3 DNA follows: TGTGCCAGCAGTGAGGGGGGGGCCAGGGAAATGGATACGCAGTATTTT.

The J gene is TRBJ2-2, the V gene TRBV11-2, with 8 positions matching TRBD1. The CDR3 is made up of 16 amino acids. Germline CDR1 reads SGHAT; CDR2 reads FQNNGV. J gave up 4 bases and V 5 bases, and 9 bases lay outside the gene matches. CDR3 in amino acids: CASSGQGQGATGELFF. CDR3 in DNA: TGTGCCAGCAGCGGACAAGGGCAGGGGGCCACCGGGGAGCTGTTTTTT.

This rearrangement joins TRBV5-4 to TRBJ2-1, with 13 bases aligning to TRBD2. The CDR3 spans 18 residues. Germline V gene sequence: CDR1 SGHNT, CDR2 YYREEE (reference sequence). Losses at the gene ends were 4 bases for V and 0 bases for J; bases not matched to a gene: 7. CDR3 nucleotide sequence: TGTGCCAGCAGCACTGGGACTAGCGGGACCTCCTCCTACAATGAGCAGTTCTTC. Its translation is CASSTGTSGTSSYNEQFF.

The chain combines TRBV18 with TRBJ2-1; D is unresolved. The germline CDR1 and CDR2 sequences are KGHSH and LQKENI. This CDR3 spans 12 amino acids. Trimming took 6 bases from V and 10 from J, leaving 13 bases between them. This chain's CDR3 is CASSPGYLEQFF. The CDR3 DNA sequence: TGTGCCAGCTCCCCCGGGTACCTAGAGCAGTTCTTC.

The CDR3 is CSAVAGTDTQYF. CDR3 in DNA: TGCAGCGCCGTAGCAGGCACAGATACGCAGTATTTT. The chain is built from TRBV29-1 and TRBJ2-3, with D hard to call. The CDR3 is made up of 12 amino acids. Germline values: CDR1 SQVTM, CDR2 ANQGSEA. Trimming took off 7 bases at V and 1 base at J, with 9 bases between the two ends.

This chain joins TRBV9 and TRBJ2-3; 8 bases match TRBD2. This CDR3 has 16 amino acids. CDR1 and CDR2 (germline): SGDLS, YYNGEE. V was clipped by 0 bases and J by 4 bases; unmatched bases: 7. CDR3 in amino acids: CASSVEAGAGPDTQYF. The CDR3 coding sequence is TGTGCCAGCAGCGTAGAAGCGGGAGCCGGCCCAGATACGCAGTATTTT.

The chain links TRBV28 to TRBJ1-5; D remains ambiguous. This CDR3 is built from 12 residues. The germline V and J ends were trimmed by 6 bases and 11 bases, with 14 bases remaining between them. Germline V CDR1 and CDR2: MDHEN, SYDVKM. The DNA for the CDR3 is TGTGCCAGCAGATCGACCGAGACTACCCAGCATTTT. It is translated as CASRSTETTQHF.

This chain joins TRBV30 and TRBJ2-2; possible D gene TRBD2, 5 bases. The CDR3 runs to 13 residues. CDR1 is GTSNPN and CDR2 is SVGIG in the germline V gene (reference sequence). Trimming took off 3 bases at V and 6 bases at J, with 11 bases between the two ends. In DNA form, the CDR3 reads TGTGCCTGGAGGGTTAGCGAAGCCGGGGAGCTGTTTTTT. This translates into CAWRVSEAGELFF. Combining the CDR3 with reference TRBV30 and TRBJ2-2 gives the whole variable domain SQTIHQWPATLVQPVGSPLSLECTVEGTSNPNLYWYRQAAGRGLQLLFYSVGIGQISSEVPQNLSASRPQDRQFILSSKKLLLSDSGFYLCAWRVSEAGELFFGEGSRLTVL.

The CDR3 nucleotides are TGTGCCAGCTCACCACGGACAGGGTTAAAGGATACGCAGTATTTT. Protein: CASSPRTGLKDTQYF. The rearrangement joins TRBV18 to TRBJ2-3, with 8 positions matching TRBD1. Germline V lookup: CDR1 KGHSH, CDR2 LQKENI. Unmatched junction bases numbered 6, after V lost 1 base and J lost 6 bases. The CDR3 covers 15 residues.

The rearrangement links TRBV19 to TRBJ1-5; D not certain. The CDR3 is 15 amino acids. Trimming cost V 7 bases and J 0 bases, with 13 bases left between them. Germline values: CDR1 LNHDA, CDR2 SQIVND (reference sequence). For the CDR3, the DNA is TGTGCCAGTATGCAGCTGTTGGTTAGCAATCAGCCCCAGCATTTT. It yields the protein CASMQLLVSNQPQHF.

The chain couples TRBV7-2 to TRBJ2-1, with TRBD2 matching over 9 bases. The germline CDR1 and CDR2 sequences are SGHTA and FQGNSA. V lost 3 bases to trimming and J lost 3 bases; unmatched junction nucleotides: 3. The CDR3 consists of 15 residues. This CDR3 is CASSFVAGVYNEQFF. As DNA, the CDR3 is TGTGCCAGCAGCTTCGTAGCGGGAGTCTACAATGAGCAGTTCTTC.

V usage is TRBV15 and J usage is TRBJ2-7; D possibly uses TRBD1 or TRBD2 (6 bases each). From germline, CDR1 is LNHNV and CDR2 YYDKDF (reference sequence). The length of the CDR3 is 15 residues. The V end was cut by 5 bases, the J end by 1 base, with 15 bases between. The CDR3 DNA sequence: TGTGCCACCAGCCGAGGGGGGTCCGGTTCCTACGAGCAGTACTTC. Translation gives CATSRGGSGSYEQYF.

This clone was seen once. The chain recombines TRBV7-6 with TRBJ2-7, with D uncertain. Trimming cost V 0 bases and J 3 bases, with 15 bases left between them. The CDR3 is made up of 16 amino acids. Germline V lookup: CDR1 SGHVS, CDR2 FNYEAQ. The CDR3 spells CASSLACSLGLYEQYF. In nucleotides, the CDR3 is TGTGCCAGCAGCTTAGCTTGCTCCTTGGGCCTCTACGAGCAGTACTTC.

V gene TRBV5-1 combines with J gene TRBJ1-6; D uncertain. Trimming took off 0 bases at V and 2 bases at J, with 12 bases between the two ends. The CDR3 has 17 residues. From germline, CDR1 is SGHRS and CDR2 YFSETQ. The chain's CDR3 is CASSLERSPTYNSPLHF. The CDR3 DNA sequence: TGCGCCAGCAGCTTGGAACGGTCCCCGACCTATAATTCACCCCTCCACTTT.

The CDR3 sequence is CASSFSGGYNEQFF. CDR3 nucleotide sequence: TGTGCCAGCAGCTTTTCAGGGGGCTACAATGAGCAGTTCTTC. The rearrangement links TRBV13 to TRBJ2-1, with 7 bases matching TRBD1. The length of the CDR3 is 14 residues. CDR1 PRHDT and CDR2 FYEKMQ come from the germline V gene (reference sequence). The V gene end was trimmed by 3 bases and the J gene end by 3 bases; junction bases not matched to a gene: 2.

The chain has TRBV30 and TRBJ2-1; 11 bases are a match to TRBD2. Germline V lookup: CDR1 GTSNPN, CDR2 SVGIG (reference sequence). The V gene end was trimmed by 2 bases and the J gene end by 7 bases; junction bases not matched to a gene: 19. There are 19 residues in the CDR3. CDR3 in DNA: TGTGCCTGGAGTTGGGTTGGGACGAACAAGAGACTAGCGGGGAATGAGCAGTTCTTC. Translated: CAWSWVGTNKRLAGNEQFF.

The genes are TRBV7-3 and TRBJ2-5; D is possibly TRBD2 (6 bases). The V gene's germline CDR1 is SGHTA and CDR2 FQGTGA. The V end lost 1 base, the J end lost 2 bases, and 8 bases lay between the germline ends. The CDR3 length is 14 residues. For the CDR3, the DNA is TGTGCCAGCAGCTTAATGGGGGGACAAGAGACCCAGTACTTC. This gives the protein CASSLMGGQETQYF.

The chain carries TRBV6-5 and TRBJ2-3, with 11 nucleotides matching TRBD2. The CDR3 runs to 16 residues. The J segment lost 6 bases and the V segment lost 4 bases, leaving 9 bases of the junction unmatched. Germline V gene lookup returns CDR1 MNHEY and CDR2 SVGAGI. CDR3 protein: CASSSLSGGAGDTQYF. DNA of the CDR3: TGTGCCAGCAGTTCTCTTAGCGGGGGGGCGGGGGATACGCAGTATTTT.